The 31 T cell receptor beta chains given below trace back to one sample, sequenced in a study of blood T cell repertoires in COVID-19. TCRdb's copy holds only in-frame clones and misses some; the assay was immunoSEQ multiplex PCR. Seen here are under 300,000 clones, just over 85% observed once, and the top ten hold 15% to 17%. Sequenced sample: PBMCs or T cells enriched from blood (not recorded which). The receptor source for this set is a man between 18 and 29 years old who had recovered from COVID-19.

V usage is TRBV18 and J usage is TRBJ2-3; D gene uncertain. CDR3 length: 12 amino acids. Germline lookup yields CDR1 KGHSH and CDR2 LQKENI. V was clipped by 4 bases and J by 5 bases, with 7 bases between them. CDR3 coding DNA: TGTGCCAGCTCACGTTCAATAGATACGCAGTATTTT. It specifies CASSRSIDTQYF.

This chain uses TRBV13 with TRBJ1-1; a weak D match, TRBD1 (6 bases). Germline assignment: CDR1 PRHDT and CDR2 FYEKMQ (reference sequence). CDR3 length equals 14 residues. With 5 bases removed from V and 6 bases from J, the gap between germline ends came to 16 bases. The DNA of the CDR3 is TGTGCCAGCAGCGGATCGACAGGTCTGGCTGAAGCTTTCTTT. Residues: CASSGSTGLAEAFF.

V is TRBV5-1 and J is TRBJ1-2, with D possibly matching TRBD1 (5 bases). The V end lost 0 bases, the J end lost 6 bases, and 12 bases lay between the germline ends. The CDR3 has 14 residues. Germline CDR1 and CDR2: SGHRS and YFSETQ. For the CDR3, the DNA is TGCGCCAGCAGCTTGGCCCTGATAGGGGATGGCTACACCTTC. Translated, it gives CASSLALIGDGYTF.

This rearrangement joins TRBV19 to TRBJ2-3, with 7 bases aligning to TRBD2. Unmatched junction bases numbered 8, after V lost 5 bases and J lost 6 bases. This CDR3 region has 14 residues. Germline lookup yields CDR1 LNHDA and CDR2 SQIVND (reference sequence). CDR3 protein: CASSDGRRLDTQYF. In nucleotides, the CDR3 is TGTGCCAGTAGTGACGGGAGGAGGTTGGATACGCAGTATTTT.

This chain links TRBV19 with TRBJ1-6; 8 bases align to TRBD1. The CDR3 extends over 14 amino acids. Unmatched junction bases numbered 13, after V lost 10 bases and J lost 11 bases. Germline values: CDR1 LNHDA, CDR2 SQIVND (reference sequence). In nucleotides, the CDR3 is TGTGCCACGACCCCCAATACAGGGGGAACACCCCTCCACTTT. Translation gives CATTPNTGGTPLHF.

The sample holds one count of this clone. The chain combines TRBV5-1 with TRBJ2-3; perhaps TRBD2 as D (6 bases). Trimming left V 7 bases short and J 2 bases short, with 14 bases between. The CDR3 runs 14 residues. CDR1 SGHRS and CDR2 YFSETQ come from the germline V gene. The CDR3 sequence: CASASGDATDTQYF. The CDR3 DNA reads TGCGCCAGCGCCTCGGGGGATGCCACAGATACGCAGTATTTT. Full variable domain (missing parts from reference TRBV5-1 and TRBJ2-3): KAGVTQTPRYLIKTRGQQVTLSCSPISGHRSVSWYQQTPGQGLQFLFEYFSETQRNKGNFPGRFSGRQFSNSRSEMNVSTLELGDSALYLCASASGDATDTQYFGPGTRLTVL.

The genes are TRBV13 and TRBJ2-1; 8 bases align to TRBD2. Trimming at V came to 5 bases and at J to 8 bases, leaving 11 bases not matched to a gene. Germline V lookup: CDR1 PRHDT, CDR2 FYEKMQ (reference sequence). The CDR3 covers 15 residues. The DNA of the CDR3 is TGTGCCAGCAGCCCCGGGACTAGTTATGGGTATGAGCAGTTCTTC. It specifies CASSPGTSYGYEQFF. The full variable domain, rest sourced from reference TRBV13 and TRBJ2-1, is AAGVIQSPRHLIKEKRETATLKCYPIPRHDTVYWYQQGPGQDPQFLISFYEKMQSDKGSIPDRFSAQQFSDYHSELNMSSLELGDSALYFCASSPGTSYGYEQFFGPGTRLTVL.

This clone appeared a single time. This chain links TRBV2 with TRBJ1-5; 8 bases align to TRBD1. CDR1 and CDR2 (germline): SNHLY, FYNNEI. The ends lost 7 bases at V and 2 bases at J; junction bases unmatched: 7. The CDR3 spans 15 residues. The chain's CDR3 is CASTQGQGGNQPQHF. The CDR3 DNA reads TGTGCCAGCACCCAAGGACAGGGCGGCAATCAGCCCCAGCATTTT.

For this clone: The same CDR3 can be traced to other DNA sequences in this sample. The chain uses TRBV19 and TRBJ1-1; TRBD1 matches at 8 bases. This CDR3 comprises 14 residues. The junction had 3 bases not matched to a gene; V was cut back by 5 bases and J by 1 base. Germline V gene sequence: CDR1 LNHDA, CDR2 SQIVND (reference sequence). As DNA, the CDR3 is TGTGCCAGTAGTCCCGGACAGGGGAACACTGAAGCTTTCTTT. Its protein product is CASSPGQGNTEAFF.

The V and J genes are TRBV5-1 and TRBJ1-1, with 9 bases that match TRBD1. Per germline, CDR1 SGHRS and CDR2 YFSETQ. The CDR3 has 15 amino acids. V lost 4 bases to trimming and J lost 3 bases; unmatched junction nucleotides: 7. Written as DNA, the CDR3 is TGCGCCAGCAGCGAACAGGGGGCAGGGGACACTGAAGCTTTCTTT. Amino acids: CASSEQGAGDTEAFF.

CDR3 residues: CASSLDPGGTEAFF. The CDR3 DNA reads as TGTGCCAGCTCGCTTGACCCAGGGGGCACTGAAGCTTTCTTT. The V gene is TRBV18, the J gene TRBJ1-1; TRBD1 agrees at 7 bases. Unmatched junction bases numbered 8, after V lost 6 bases and J lost 4 bases. This CDR3 comprises 14 residues. Germline V gives CDR1 KGHSH, CDR2 LQKENI.

The rearrangement uses TRBV10-3 and TRBJ2-1; 9 bases match TRBD2. CDR3 length equals 14 residues. From germline, CDR1 is ENHRY and CDR2 SYGVKD. J gave up 10 bases and V 4 bases, and 8 bases lay outside the gene matches. DNA for the CDR3: TGTGCCATCAGTGCCGCGCGGGAGGGATTAGAGCAGTTCTTC. It encodes CAISAAREGLEQFF.

The J gene is TRBJ1-1, the V gene TRBV6-5; possible D gene TRBD1, 6 bases. Germline assignment: CDR1 MNHEY and CDR2 SVGAGI. There are 12 residues in the CDR3. Trimming removed 7 bases from V and 11 bases from J, with 17 bases in between. This CDR3 is CASTSGGGQAFF. The CDR3 coding sequence is TGTGCCAGCACCTCAGGCGGGGGCCAGGCTTTCTTT.

This clone has only one observation. This chain connects TRBV2 to TRBJ1-1; the match to TRBD1 covers 7 bases. The CDR3 totals 13 residues. J gave up 1 base and V 6 bases, and 2 bases lay outside the gene matches. In germline, CDR1 is SNHLY, CDR2 FYNNEI. The chain's CDR3 is CASSRQGNTEAFF. The CDR3 DNA sequence: TGTGCCAGCAGCCGACAGGGGAACACTGAAGCTTTCTTT.

The V and J genes are TRBV11-3 and TRBJ2-1; 8 bases fit TRBD2. This CDR3 spans 15 amino acids. Germline assignment: CDR1 SGHNT and CDR2 YENEEA. Losses at the gene ends were 1 base for V and 4 bases for J; bases not matched to a gene: 3. CDR3 DNA sequence: TGTGCCAGCAGCTTAGCCGCTAGCGGGTACAATGAGCAGTTCTTC. Translating it yields CASSLAASGYNEQFF.

The genes are TRBV30 and TRBJ2-1, with 9 bases lining up with TRBD2. The length of the CDR3 is 15 residues. V lost 2 bases, J lost 4 bases, and 6 bases stayed unmatched. CDR1 GTSNPN and CDR2 SVGIG come from the germline V gene (reference sequence). In DNA form, the CDR3 reads TGTGCCTGGAGTAGAGAGCTAGCGGGGTACAATGAGCAGTTCTTC. Translation: CAWSRELAGYNEQFF.

This clone showed up just once. The chain couples TRBV6-1 to TRBJ2-1, with a weak D call TRBD1 (5 bases). The CDR3 loop spans 14 amino acids. In germline, CDR1 is MNHNS, CDR2 SASEGT. The V gene lost 2 bases and the J gene lost 2 bases, with 7 bases spanning the gap. The CDR3 coding sequence is TGTGCCAGCAGTGAAAGGGGAACCTACAATGAGCAGTTCTTC. Translation: CASSERGTYNEQFF.

The chain employs TRBV14 and TRBJ2-5; weak D call: TRBD1 (6 bases). This CDR3 is built from 15 residues. Trimming took 4 bases from V and 4 from J, leaving 16 bases between them. CDR1 SGHDN and CDR2 FVKESK come from the germline V gene. The CDR3 loop is CASSRRQDVLETQYF. The DNA of the CDR3 is TGTGCCAGCAGCCGACGACAGGACGTCTTAGAGACCCAGTACTTC. The full variable domain, completed using reference TRBV14 and TRBJ2-5, is EAGVTQFPSHSVIEKGQTVTLRCDPISGHDNLYWYRRVMGKEIKFLLHFVKESKQDESGMPNNRFLAERTGGTYSTLKVQPAELEDSGVYFCASSRRQDVLETQYFGPGTRLLVL.

This sequence joins TRBV11-2 and TRBJ2-3; 12 bases line up with TRBD2. Germline-derived CDR1 and CDR2 are SGHAT and FQNNGV. V dropped 5 bases and J dropped 3; count of bases not matched to a gene: 6. The CDR3 consists of 16 residues. The CDR3 is CASSQGLAGTTDTQYF. CDR3 nucleotide sequence: TGTGCCAGCAGCCAAGGACTAGCGGGGACTACAGATACGCAGTATTTT.

The chain is built from TRBV4-2 and TRBJ2-7, with 11 bases that match TRBD1. This CDR3 has 15 amino acids. Germline CDR1 reads LGHNA; CDR2 reads YNFKEQ. Trimming took 3 bases from V and 9 from J; bases not matched to a gene: 10. For the CDR3, the DNA is TGTGCCAGCAGCCAGTTGGACAGGGGGCTACCGGGGCAGTACTTC. It is translated as CASSQLDRGLPGQYF.

The chain is built from TRBV28 and TRBJ1-1, with TRBD1 matching over 9 bases. V shed 6 bases, J shed 0 bases, and the junction held 11 bases outside the gene matches. Germline V CDR1 and CDR2: MDHEN, SYDVKM. This CDR3 contains 17 residues. The chain's CDR3 is CASSRPTGQGVNTEAFF. The CDR3 DNA reads as TGTGCCAGCAGCCGTCCCACGGGACAGGGAGTGAACACTGAAGCTTTCTTT.

The rearrangement joins TRBV11-2 to TRBJ1-2; 7 positions match TRBD1. The CDR3 sequence is 14 residues long. Germline lookup yields CDR1 SGHAT and CDR2 FQNNGV. V shed 5 bases and J 2 bases; nucleotides not matched to a gene: 5. CDR3 coding DNA: TGTGCCAGCAGCGGACAGGTTGTCAACTATGGCTACACCTTC. This codes for CASSGQVVNYGYTF. The whole variable domain, remainder taken from reference TRBV11-2 and TRBJ1-2, is EAGVAQSPRYKIIEKRQSVAFWCNPISGHATLYWYQQILGQGPKLLIQFQNNGVVDDSQLPKDRFSAERLKGVDSTLKIQPAKLEDSAVYLCASSGQVVNYGYTFGSGTRLTVV.

The V call is TRBV29-1, the J call TRBJ2-5; 7 bases align to TRBD1. CDR1 SQVTM and CDR2 ANQGSEA come from the germline V gene. The CDR3 covers 13 residues. V gave up 6 bases and J gave up 1 base; unmatched junction bases: 5. CDR3: CSVLRDSQETQYF. DNA of the CDR3: TGCAGCGTCCTCCGGGACAGCCAAGAGACCCAGTACTTC.

This sequence joins TRBV2 and TRBJ1-2, with a weak D call TRBD1 (5 bases). With 10 bases removed from V and 6 bases from J, the gap between germline ends came to 18 bases. CDR1 and CDR2 (germline): SNHLY, FYNNEI. This CDR3 region has 13 residues. In DNA form, the CDR3 reads TGTGCCAACCCCGGACAAGGAGATCATGGCTACACCTTC. Translation: CANPGQGDHGYTF.

The chain links TRBV10-3 to TRBJ2-2; 7 bases match TRBD1. The V gene's germline CDR1 is ENHRY and CDR2 SYGVKD. The CDR3 consists of 15 residues. The V gene end was trimmed by 3 bases and the J gene end by 4 bases; junction bases not matched to a gene: 5. CDR3 protein: CAISDNRGITGELFF. CDR3 nucleotides: TGTGCCATCAGTGATAACAGGGGAATCACCGGGGAGCTGTTTTTT.

The gene calls are TRBV7-2 and TRBJ2-3, with 10 bases lining up with TRBD1. Germline CDR1 is SGHTA and CDR2 is FQGNSA. With V trimmed by 5 bases and J by 2 bases, 7 bases remained unmatched. The CDR3 has 16 amino acids. The CDR3 loop reads CASSPRDRGITDTQYF. As DNA, the CDR3 is TGTGCCAGCAGCCCCCGGGACAGGGGAATCACAGATACGCAGTATTTT.

This rearrangement joins TRBV11-2 to TRBJ2-1; D not certain. Germline values: CDR1 SGHAT, CDR2 FQNNGV. V was cut by 0 bases and J by 6 bases, with 6 bases left in between. The CDR3 runs to 13 residues. In DNA form, the CDR3 reads TGTGCCAGCAGCTTAGACCATAGCAATGAGCAGTTCTTC. Translating gives CASSLDHSNEQFF.

The chain uses TRBV9 and TRBJ1-3; 12 nucleotides align to TRBD1. There are 15 residues in the CDR3. CDR1 is SGDLS, CDR2 YYNGEE, per germline. Trimming cost V 1 base and J 6 bases; bases outside gene matches: 2. The CDR3 reads CASSVMGQGANTIYF. The DNA of the CDR3 is TGTGCCAGCAGCGTAATGGGACAGGGGGCAAACACCATATATTTT.

This clone was observed a few times. The chain couples TRBV19 to TRBJ2-7; 7 nucleotides line up with TRBD1. The trim removed 7 bases at V and 2 bases at J, leaving 8 bases unmatched. Germline lookup yields CDR1 LNHDA and CDR2 SQIVND (reference sequence). The CDR3 extends over 14 amino acids. CDR3 amino acids: CASTPGTETYEQYF. The CDR3 DNA follows: TGTGCCAGTACCCCCGGGACAGAGACCTACGAGCAGTACTTC.

V is TRBV29-1 and J is TRBJ2-1; 8 bases are shared with TRBD1. J lost 1 base, V lost 1 base, and 9 bases had no gene match. The CDR3 consists of 17 residues. Germline V lookup: CDR1 SQVTM, CDR2 ANQGSEA. The CDR3, as DNA: TGCAGCGTTGAAGGTCGGGACAGGACCCGATCCTACAATGAGCAGTTCTTC. Translated, it gives CSVEGRDRTRSYNEQFF.

This clone turned up a few times. The chain joins TRBV19 to TRBJ2-7, with TRBD2 matching 14 bases. CDR3 length: 15 residues. V lost 5 bases, J lost 8 bases, and 8 bases stayed unmatched. The germline V gene encodes CDR1 LNHDA and CDR2 SQIVND (reference sequence). The CDR3 DNA sequence: TGTGCCAGTAGTCCTTCGGGACTAGCGGGGGAGAAGCAGTACTTC. As protein: CASSPSGLAGEKQYF.